Sequencing of this TCR beta chain was carried out in a study of shared clonotypes between healthy human individuals. About 30,000 T cell genomes (about 210 ng DNA) went into each sorted-subset replicate. Repertoires were generated with immunoSEQ multiplex PCR, while TCRdb's copy carries only in-frame clones and drops some. This sample has approximately 840,000 clones, with 96% found just once. Terminally differentiated effector memory CD45RA+ cells were excluded by CCR7 positive selection of CD45RO-negative cells. This clone was recorded once. Its antigen remains unknown. The same CDR3 is also encoded by other DNA sequences in this sample. Findings and caveats of the study: Estimated clonotype richness was generally higher in naive than memory subsets.

The specimen was naive CD8+ T cells sorted from blood. This TCR came from a man aged 25 to 45 in good health.

CDR3 nucleotides: TGTGCCAGCAGCGTAGAGACAGATACGCAGTATTTT. Protein product: CASSVETDTQYF. V is TRBV9 and J is TRBJ2-3; D is uncertain. The CDR3 has 12 amino acids. Germline V CDR1 and CDR2: SGDLS, YYNGEE. V lost 0 bases and J 3 bases, leaving 2 bases between the germline ends. Combining the CDR3 with reference TRBV9 and TRBJ2-3 gives the whole variable domain DSGVTQTPKHLITATGQRVTLRCSPRSGDLSVYWYQQSLDQGLQFLIQYYNGEERAKGNILERFSAQQFPDLHSELNLSSLELGDSALYFCASSVETDTQYFGPGTRLTVL.